This T cell receptor beta chain comes out of a study of cytomegalovirus exposure and HLA in healthy donors. Details on this clone: No antigen is known for it.

Assay used: immunoSEQ multiplex PCR; TCRdb lists only in-frame clones, some missing. The table shows 200,000 to 250,000 clones, with around 87% occurring only once. The germline gives CDR1 GTSNPN, CDR2 SVGIG (reference sequence). The V segment lost 6 bases and the J segment 7 bases; nucleotides outside the gene matches: 4. The CDR3 is made up of 11 amino acids. Study conclusions and caveats: Later, an analysis found that TCR clusters from the first cohort tended to co-occur in the roughly 110 validation repertoires.

The sequenced material came from PBMCs. This sequence was found in a woman between 18 and 30 years old in good health and CMV-seropositive. The rearrangement joins TRBV30 to TRBJ1-1, with TRBD1 matching over 8 bases. The CDR3 DNA sequence: TGTGCCTGCTTCGACAGGGGTGAAGCTTTCTTT. Translated, it gives CACFDRGEAFF.